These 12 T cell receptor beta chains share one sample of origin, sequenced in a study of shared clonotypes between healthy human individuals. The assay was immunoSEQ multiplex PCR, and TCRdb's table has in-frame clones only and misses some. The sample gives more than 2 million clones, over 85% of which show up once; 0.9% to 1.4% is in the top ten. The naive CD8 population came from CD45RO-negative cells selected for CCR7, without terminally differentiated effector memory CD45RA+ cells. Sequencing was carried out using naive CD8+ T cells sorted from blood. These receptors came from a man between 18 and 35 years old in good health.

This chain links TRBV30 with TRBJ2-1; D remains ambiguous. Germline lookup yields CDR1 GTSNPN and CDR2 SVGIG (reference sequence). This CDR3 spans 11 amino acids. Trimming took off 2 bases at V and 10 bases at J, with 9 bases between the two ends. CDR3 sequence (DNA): TGTGCCTGGAGTTCCTCAGTAGAGCAGTTCTTC. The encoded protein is CAWSSSVEQFF.

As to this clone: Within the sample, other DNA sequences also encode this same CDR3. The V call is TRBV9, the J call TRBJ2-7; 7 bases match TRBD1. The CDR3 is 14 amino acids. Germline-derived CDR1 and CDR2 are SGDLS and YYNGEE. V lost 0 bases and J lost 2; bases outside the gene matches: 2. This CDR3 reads CASSVEDRAYEQYF. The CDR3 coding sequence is TGTGCCAGCAGCGTAGAAGACAGGGCCTACGAGCAGTACTTC.

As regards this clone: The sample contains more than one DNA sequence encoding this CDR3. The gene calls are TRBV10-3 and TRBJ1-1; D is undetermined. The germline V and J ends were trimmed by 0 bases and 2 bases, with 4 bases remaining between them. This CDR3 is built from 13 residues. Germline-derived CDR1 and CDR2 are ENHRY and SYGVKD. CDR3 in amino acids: CAISESLNTEAFF. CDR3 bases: TGTGCCATCAGTGAGTCGCTTAACACTGAAGCTTTCTTT.

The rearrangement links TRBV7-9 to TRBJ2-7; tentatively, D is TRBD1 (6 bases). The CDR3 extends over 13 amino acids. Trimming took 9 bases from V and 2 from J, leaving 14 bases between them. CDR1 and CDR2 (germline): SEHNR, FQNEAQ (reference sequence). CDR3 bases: TGTGCCAGTGGAACAGGGCCCACCTACGAGCAGTACTTC. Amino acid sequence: CASGTGPTYEQYF.

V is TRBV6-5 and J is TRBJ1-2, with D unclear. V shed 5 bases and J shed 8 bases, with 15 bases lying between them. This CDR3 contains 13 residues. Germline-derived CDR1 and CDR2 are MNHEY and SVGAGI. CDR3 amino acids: CASSKTTVEGYTF. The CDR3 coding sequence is TGTGCCAGCAGTAAGACTACAGTGGAGGGCTACACCTTC.

The CDR3 loop reads CATSGGAGQGARGYTF. CDR3 coding DNA: TGTGCCACCAGCGGAGGAGCGGGGCAGGGGGCCAGGGGCTACACCTTC. The chain carries TRBV15 and TRBJ1-2; TRBD1 matches at 8 bases. The ends lost 5 bases at V and 8 bases at J; junction bases unmatched: 16. The CDR3 length is 16 residues. Germline-derived CDR1 and CDR2 are LNHNV and YYDKDF (reference sequence).

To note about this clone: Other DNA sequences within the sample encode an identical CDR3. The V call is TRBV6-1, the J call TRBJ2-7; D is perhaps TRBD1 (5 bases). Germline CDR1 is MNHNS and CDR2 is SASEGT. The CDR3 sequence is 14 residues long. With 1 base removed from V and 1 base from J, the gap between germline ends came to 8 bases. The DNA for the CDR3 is TGTGCCAGCAGTGAAGGGCCAGGGTCCTACGAGCAGTACTTC. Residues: CASSEGPGSYEQYF.

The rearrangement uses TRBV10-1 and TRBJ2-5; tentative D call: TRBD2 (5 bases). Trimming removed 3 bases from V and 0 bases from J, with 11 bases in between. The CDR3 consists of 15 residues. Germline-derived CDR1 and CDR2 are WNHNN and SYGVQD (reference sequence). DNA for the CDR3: TGCGCCAGCAGTGACAGCGGCATTAACCAAGAGACCCAGTACTTC. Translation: CASSDSGINQETQYF.

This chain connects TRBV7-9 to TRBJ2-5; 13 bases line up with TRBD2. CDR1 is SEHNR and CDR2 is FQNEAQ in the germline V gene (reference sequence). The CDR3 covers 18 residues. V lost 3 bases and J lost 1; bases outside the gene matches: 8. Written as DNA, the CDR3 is TGTGCCAGCAGCTTTAGTACTAGCGGGGGGGATATCCAAGAGACCCAGTACTTC. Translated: CASSFSTSGGDIQETQYF.

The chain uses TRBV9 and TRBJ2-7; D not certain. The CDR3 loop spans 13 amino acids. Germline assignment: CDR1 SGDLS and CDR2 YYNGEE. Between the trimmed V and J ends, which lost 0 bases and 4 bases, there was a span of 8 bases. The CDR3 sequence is CASSVDLEYEQYF. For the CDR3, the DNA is TGTGCCAGCAGCGTAGATCTCGAGTACGAGCAGTACTTC. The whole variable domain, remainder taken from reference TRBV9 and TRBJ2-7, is DSGVTQTPKHLITATGQRVTLRCSPRSGDLSVYWYQQSLDQGLQFLIQYYNGEERAKGNILERFSAQQFPDLHSELNLSSLELGDSALYFCASSVDLEYEQYFGPGTRLTVT.

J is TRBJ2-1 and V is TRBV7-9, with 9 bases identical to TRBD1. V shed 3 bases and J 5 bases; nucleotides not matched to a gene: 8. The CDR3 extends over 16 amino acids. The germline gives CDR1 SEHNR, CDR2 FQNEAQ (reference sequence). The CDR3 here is CASSLGQGRVDNEQFF. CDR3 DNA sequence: TGTGCCAGCAGCTTGGGACAGGGCCGAGTCGACAATGAGCAGTTCTTC.

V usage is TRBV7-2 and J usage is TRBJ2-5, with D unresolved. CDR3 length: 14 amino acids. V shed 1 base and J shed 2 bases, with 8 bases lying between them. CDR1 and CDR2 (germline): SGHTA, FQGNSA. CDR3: CASSLVSEQETQYF. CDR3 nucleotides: TGTGCCAGCAGCTTAGTTTCGGAACAAGAGACCCAGTACTTC.